The sequence of this T cell receptor (beta chain) was determined in a study of cytomegalovirus exposure and HLA in healthy donors (dated by TCRdb to the late 2010s). Turning to the overall study: In an earlier analysis of under 750 of the donors, 250 to 350 Gb of sequence data and 90 million to 130 million unique TCR beta sequences from about 190 million T cells were reported. Roughly 300 gigabases of sequencing data and 91 million or so unique TCR sequences made up an early release that covered approximately 650 HLA-typed donors. Among the roughly 400 genotyped donors, approximately 76% belonged to the genetic ancestry cluster associated with self-reported Caucasian donors. The study aimed to test whether cataloging public T cell receptors could reveal signatures of past pathogen exposure. The study used immunosequencing to profile the T cell repertoires of approximately 640 subjects and linked those repertoires to cytomegalovirus serostatus. Besides the first cohort of 500 to 700 subjects, a separate validation cohort made up of some 110 different subjects was used. The study combined high-throughput TCR immunosequencing, statistical association of individual TCRs with disease status, and machine learning to predict cytomegalovirus infection status. In a later analysis, previously published TCR beta repertoires from 550 to 750 donors were re-analyzed and high-resolution HLA genotyping was added so that TCR occurrence patterns could be studied. The later analysis used no new phenotypic data to find candidate immune exposures, relying instead on TCR beta sequences and their occurrence across donors. To decide whether each TCR beta V gene segment behaved as functional or pseudogenic, an earlier analysis of over 500 of the donors relied on high-throughput TCR beta sequencing. Donor age, sex, ethnicity and CMV serostatus were compiled alongside the repertoire data. In a later genetic analysis, genome-wide SNP genotypes for about three fifths of the 666 donors were used, and that subset was treated as a discovery cohort. All discovery cohort repertoires had been generated on a single sequencing platform. HLA typing included class I and class II loci at four-digit resolution. Typing coverage differed by locus: A, B, C, DRB1 and DQB1 were typed in about 629-640 donors, DQA1 in about 510, DPA1 in 600 to 610, and DPB1 in roughly 470. Several DR-DQ haplotypes were handled as single units for association and clustering because linkage in the cohort was strong. Among about 400 genotyped donors of the cohort, an average of approximately 200,000 unique TCR beta nucleotide sequences was sequenced per donor, of which roughly 17% were non-productive.

The library was built by means of the immunoSEQ multiplex PCR assay. For the multiplex PCR, a mixture combining 60 forward primers for TCR Vbeta segments and 13 reverse primers for TCR Jbeta segments was used. A multiplex PCR assay on genomic DNA amplified the CDR3 region of rearranged TCR beta genes. The Illumina HiSeq System was used to sequence the amplified TCR beta libraries as 87-base-pair reads. The published analysis was carried out like this. Across the 600 to 700 repertoires, a later analysis counted some 81 million unique TCR beta chains, 9.5 million to 12 million of which were shared by at least two donors. Raw reads were error-corrected and collapsed into unique sequences by a nearest-neighbor algorithm in which closely related sequences were merged to remove PCR and sequencing errors. Alignment of CDR3 sequences to IMGT reference sequences was used to assign V, D and J gene segments. For a sequence to be retained, a match of at least six nucleotides to both a V gene segment and a J gene segment was required. A rearrangement was called productive if the CDR3 had no stop codons and remained in frame with V and J, and every other rearrangement was called non-productive. Following IMGT convention, CDR3 was defined as the stretch from the second conserved V-encoded cysteine to the conserved J-encoded phenylalanine. In an earlier analysis of 550 to 650 of the donors, sequences lacking an unambiguous match to a single V gene segment were excluded. In an earlier analysis of several hundred of the donors, V segments were called functional above 56.7% productive rearrangements and were called segregating when the between-donor standard deviation exceeded 5%. A statistical classification framework was developed to diagnose cytomegalovirus status using the catalog of TCR beta chain sequences. A later analysis assigned V and J genes by comparing TCR nucleotide sequences with IMGT/GENE-DB human TR gene sequences. A later analysis assigned CDR3 sequences and most-parsimonious VDJ recombination scenarios with the TCRdist pipeline. In a later analysis, each TCR beta chain was defined by its CDR3 amino acid sequence together with its V-gene family, and reads lacking a unique V-gene family were excluded. In a later analysis, 550 to 650 highly shared, low-generation-probability nucleotide sequences were removed to address suspected cross-contamination and a sequencing artifact. In a later analysis, a clonal expansion index for each public chain was calculated from normalized within-repertoire ranks of inferred template counts. In a later analysis, generation probabilities were computed with a VDJ recombination model fitted to out-of-frame rearrangements, and the resulting probabilities were checked against IGoR. In a later analysis, hypergeometric tests were used to score TCR-TCR, TCR-HLA and TCR-CMV co-occurrence, with a repertoire-size bias correction applied to TCR pairs. False discovery rates were estimated in a later analysis by permuting HLA or CMV assignments 20 times. In a later analysis, co-occurring TCRs were grouped using DBSCAN, with TCRdist sequence similarity added in when clustering inside HLA-allele-positive subsets. Repertoires with fewer than 30,000 or more than 120,000 public chains, plus five repertoires with anomalous nucleotide sharing, were excluded from co-occurrence clustering. Held by TCRdb, this immuneACCESS table contains in-frame sequences only and omits some clones. Under half of the omission traces to an unresolved V gene where checked; the cause of the rest is unknown. The DNA was the basis for D and trimming; V, J and clone size are from that table. Across this sample there are some 120,000 clones, with 65% to 80% seen only once. The ten largest clonotypes hold around 0.92% of the sample.

The cohort consisted of approximately 690 healthy bone marrow donors. Cohort members were all nominally healthy when sampled, although unrecorded immune exposures were likely present. CMV serostatus was recorded as positive for 250 to 300 and negative for about 50% of the 666 cohort members, whereas no CMV serostatus was recorded for the donor in question. Each donor provided a peripheral blood sample, and peripheral blood mononuclear cells were used for TCR beta sequencing. Genomic DNA extraction from the blood cell samples was performed with the Qiagen DNeasy Blood Extraction Kit. Here is what the overall study found, with its caveats: The 87-base-pair reads could not distinguish some IMGT-functional V segments, including TRBV6-2 and TRBV6-3, so those segments were excluded. A later analysis reported that several top co-occurrence clusters appeared linked to parvovirus B19, influenza, CMV and Epstein-Barr virus. Assigning TCR associations to individual alleles was difficult when HLA alleles, especially DR and DQ, strongly co-occurred. In the study, some 180 TCR beta chains were listed as associated with cytomegalovirus. In a later analysis, the rate of TCR association differed among HLA loci, with DRB1 alleles having the most associated TCRs and HLA-C alleles having the fewest. At a false discovery rate of 0.05, a later analysis linked some 17,000 TCR beta sequences to specific HLA alleles. An earlier analysis of 587 of the donors showed that most TCR beta V segments appeared in productive rearrangements either about 87% or about 30% of the time, which broadly matched IMGT annotations. The authors suggested that the approach could potentially be extended to other disease states and immunological phenotypes. In a later analysis, HLA-associated TCR beta chains showed more clonal expansion and lower generation probabilities than non-associated chains that were equally common. In a later genetic analysis, a missense DCLRE1C variant was associated with V-gene and J-gene trimming of TCR beta chains, and the association was replicated in an independent cohort. A group of highly shared sequence variants was considered likely to be a technical artifact of the sequencing pipeline. In this cohort, only TCR beta chains were sequenced, and detectable features were limited by the absence of alpha or paired-chain data. Compared with the 666-donor mean, donors in an Asian-associated ancestry cluster had fewer N-insertions in productive TCRs, according to a later genetic analysis. Roughly uniform sequencing depth across donors was assumed in presence/absence analyses, although this assumption may not hold. The classifier was reported to diagnose cytomegalovirus status with high specificity and sensitivity in both the original and validation cohorts. Immune exposure information for the cohort was limited to CMV serostatus. Correlated functional status among segregating V segments might be attributable to linkage disequilibrium, but an unknown experimental factor could not be ruled out. A further reported finding was that TCR beta sequences accurately predicted the HLA-A and HLA-B alleles for most subjects in the first cohort. Because HLA typing was missing for some donors at each locus, association tests included only the typed subset. A later analysis found that most CMV-associated TCR beta chains appeared HLA-restricted, with HLA associations seemingly driven largely by CMV exposure. Most TCR sequences were observed very rarely across donors, whereas some public TCRs were present in many individuals. Because counts were too low, some 17 rarely observed V segments, including chromosome 9 orphons, were left out of the earlier analysis of roughly 600 of the donors. A few of the identified cytomegalovirus-associated TCR beta chains were confirmed in vitro to be specific for cytomegalovirus antigens.

The CDR3 starts with the cysteine, ends with the phenylalanine, and has 15 residues. Left in the record is the CDR3 DNA by itself, 45 bases read in frame from the first base. The germline V gene provides CDR1 SGDLS and CDR2 YYNGEE. A note on this clone: This clone's antigen is unknown. At one end the junction does not follow the germline gene, possibly because of a read error. Other DNA sequences within the sample encode an identical CDR3.

The sequence joins TRBV9 to TRBJ1-3; TRBD1 agrees with 9 junctional bases. Sequenced material: PBMCs. The source of this sequence is a human donor in good health. CDR3 region: CASSVGTGSRNTIYF. The DNA reads TGTGCCAGCAGTGTAGGGACAGGGAGTAGAAACACCATATATTTT.